Sequencing of this TCR beta chain was carried out in a study of cytomegalovirus exposure and HLA in healthy donors. Vbeta (60) and Jbeta (13) primers were used in the PCR. The repertoire was sequenced with immunoSEQ multiplex PCR; TCRdb's copy has only in-frame clones and lacks some. This repertoire comprises approximately 80,000 clones; its ten largest clones make up approximately 1%. Sample: PBMCs. The sequence was obtained from a woman in her twenties or thirties in good health and CMV-seronegative.

The CDR3 spells CASSQSRDTGELFF. DNA of the CDR3: TGCGCCAGCAGTCAATCCAGGGACACCGGGGAGCTGTTTTTT. This chain joins TRBV23-1 and TRBJ2-2; D perhaps matches TRBD1 (5 bases). TRBV23-1 is given ORF status, its function remaining uncertain. This CDR3 has 14 residues. The ends were cut back, 0 bases at V and 3 bases at J, with 5 bases in the middle.